Presented here are 32 T cell receptor beta chains from one specimen sequenced in a study of T cells after posttransplantation cyclophosphamide. The repertoire was sequenced with immunoSEQ multiplex PCR; TCRdb's copy has only in-frame clones and lacks some. The sample carries thousands of clones, 70% to 85% recorded once. Busulfan-fludarabine conditioning, marrow transplant, and cyclophosphamide on days +3 and +4 were administered. Sequenced material: PBMCs, taken after allogeneic stem cell transplant with posttransplant cyclophosphamide. These receptors all come from a male patient between 55 and 70 years old who received an allogeneic stem cell transplant from an unrelated donor, was CMV-positive, and had no GVHD. Some T cells may be graft donor cells.

This clone was recorded a few times. The V and J genes are TRBV28 and TRBJ2-5, with D perhaps matching TRBD2 (6 bases). V lost 7 bases to trimming and J lost 3 bases, with 15 bases between them. The CDR3 has 14 amino acids. Germline CDR1 MDHEN, CDR2 SYDVKM. The CDR3 loop reads CASKSSSVEETQYF. CDR3 coding DNA: TGTGCCAGCAAGAGTTCTAGCGTTGAAGAGACCCAGTACTTC. The entire variable domain, with the rest obtained from reference TRBV28 and TRBJ2-5, is as follows: DVKVTQSSRYLVKRTGEKVFLECVQDMDHENMFWYRQDPGLGLRLIYFSYDVKMKEKGDIPEGYSVSREKKERFSLILESASTNQTSMYLCASKSSSVEETQYFGPGTRLLVL.

This clone is medium-sized (0.01 to 0.1%) in the sample. The chain has TRBV19 and TRBJ1-5; 8 bases line up with TRBD1. Germline lookup yields CDR1 LNHDA and CDR2 SQIVND (reference sequence). J lost 8 bases, V lost 6 bases, and 15 bases had no gene match. This CDR3 region has 16 residues. The CDR3 region is CASRTGVLTLMEPQHF. The CDR3 region has the DNA TGTGCCAGTAGGACAGGGGTCCTGACTCTGATGGAGCCCCAGCATTTT. The full variable domain, with the rest looked up from reference TRBV19 and TRBJ1-5, is DGGITQSPKYLFRKEGQNVTLSCEQNLNHDAMYWYRQDPGQGLRLIYYSQIVNDFQKGDIAEGYSVSREKKESFPLTVTSAQKNPTAFYLCASRTGVLTLMEPQHFGDGTRLSIL.

This chain links TRBV5-8 with TRBJ2-7; TRBD1 matches 9 bases. V shed 4 bases and J 1 base; nucleotides not matched to a gene: 9. CDR1 and CDR2 from the germline V gene are SGHTS and YDEGEE. CDR3 length: 16 amino acids. The CDR3 here is CASSPMGQGRSYEQYF. Here the CDR3 DNA reads TGTGCCAGCAGCCCAATGGGACAGGGAAGATCCTACGAGCAGTACTTC.

The rearrangement joins TRBV5-6 to TRBJ1-1, with D possibly matching TRBD1 (5 bases). CDR1 is SGHDT, CDR2 YYEEEE, per germline. Trimming removed 3 bases at V and 1 base at J, with 7 bases between. CDR3 length: 13 amino acids. Here the CDR3 DNA reads TGTGCCAGCAGCTGGGGCAGGAACACTGAAGCTTTCTTT. Amino acids: CASSWGRNTEAFF.

This chain uses TRBV5-8 with TRBJ2-3; no firm D call. Trimming took 2 bases from V and 0 from J, leaving 10 bases between them. Germline CDR1 SGHTS, CDR2 YDEGEE. The CDR3 runs to 15 residues. CDR3 sequence reads: CASSFQLGSTDTQYF. CDR3 in DNA: TGTGCCAGCAGCTTCCAACTCGGGAGCACAGATACGCAGTATTTT.

This chain uses TRBV7-2 with TRBJ2-2; D is undetermined. The CDR3 is made up of 16 amino acids. V was pared by 4 bases and J by 3 bases, with 15 bases between. The V gene's germline CDR1 is SGHTA and CDR2 FQGNSA. The CDR3, as DNA: TGTGCCAGCAGCTCTTTCCGTGGGCCCGACACCGGGGAGCTGTTTTTT. Translating it yields CASSSFRGPDTGELFF.

This clone was picked up a small number of times. CDR3 bases: TGTGCCAGCAGCGCCCAGTCCCCTACTAGCTCCGGGGGCAATGAGCAGTTCTTC. It specifies CASSAQSPTSSGGNEQFF. The V call is TRBV11-2, the J call TRBJ2-1, with D possibly matching TRBD2 (6 bases). Trimming stripped 5 bases from V and 6 bases from J, with 26 bases between. Per germline, CDR1 SGHAT and CDR2 FQNNGV. The CDR3 has 18 amino acids.

This chain uses TRBV6-1 with TRBJ2-5, with TRBD2 matching 8 bases. V trimming: 3 bases; J trimming: 5 bases; junction bases outside the gene matches: 8. The CDR3 contains 15 residues. The germline V gene has CDR1 MNHNS and CDR2 SASEGT. The CDR3 spells CASSDVRGAGETQYF. CDR3 bases: TGTGCCAGCAGTGATGTGCGGGGGGCCGGGGAGACCCAGTACTTC.

The chain joins TRBV9 to TRBJ2-3; D possibly corresponds to TRBD2 (5 bases). CDR1 SGDLS and CDR2 YYNGEE come from the germline V gene. Between the trimmed V and J ends, which lost 2 bases and 1 base, there was a span of 11 bases. The CDR3 spans 15 residues. The CDR3 loop reads CASSVASLGTDTQYF. The CDR3 nucleotides are TGTGCCAGCAGCGTGGCTAGCCTGGGCACAGATACGCAGTATTTT.

The rearrangement uses TRBV27 and TRBJ1-2; tentatively, D is TRBD1 (6 bases). CDR1 MNHEY and CDR2 SMNVEV come from the germline V gene (reference sequence). The CDR3 consists of 15 residues. V was cut by 0 bases and J by 2 bases, with 10 bases left in between. The CDR3 region is CASSLSAGVNYGYTF. For the CDR3, the DNA is TGTGCCAGCAGTTTATCGGCAGGGGTAAACTATGGCTACACCTTC.

The V gene is TRBV28, the J gene TRBJ1-5, with D tentatively TRBD1 (5 bases). V was trimmed by 8 bases and J by 6 bases, leaving 11 bases between them. The CDR3 sequence is 12 residues long. The germline V gene encodes CDR1 MDHEN and CDR2 SYDVKM. CDR3 DNA sequence: TGTGCCAGCCTGGGGGGGTCTCAGCCCCAGCATTTT. This sequence encodes CASLGGSQPQHF.

This clone has just a few counts. CDR3 bases: TGTGCCAGTAGTCCCCAGGGGGGACAGGGTAATTCACCCCTCCACTTT. This encodes CASSPQGGQGNSPLHF. The chain uses TRBV19 and TRBJ1-6, with 9 positions matching TRBD1. The V gene's germline CDR1 is LNHDA and CDR2 SQIVND (reference sequence). CDR3 length equals 16 residues. The J segment lost 6 bases and the V segment lost 5 bases, leaving 8 bases of the junction unmatched.

The chain employs TRBV18 and TRBJ2-3; the D gene is possibly TRBD1 (6 bases). The CDR3 has 12 residues. CDR1 is KGHSH, CDR2 LQKENI, per germline. V was shortened by 6 bases and J by 5 bases, with 9 bases between the two germline ends. CDR3 sequence: CASSPRGDTQYF. DNA of the CDR3: TGTGCCAGCTCCCCCAGGGGAGATACGCAGTATTTT. Full variable domain (outside the CDR3, taken from reference TRBV18 and TRBJ2-3): NAGVMQNPRHLVRRRGQEARLRCSPMKGHSHVYWYRQLPEEGLKFMVYLQKENIIDESGMPKERFSAEFPKEGPSILRIQQVVRGDSAAYFCASSPRGDTQYFGPGTRLTVL.

The rearrangement links TRBV5-4 to TRBJ2-3; 8 positions match TRBD1. CDR1 and CDR2 (germline): SGHNT, YYREEE (reference sequence). There are 14 residues in the CDR3. V lost 4 bases to trimming and J lost 3 bases; unmatched junction nucleotides: 4. For the CDR3, the DNA is TGTGCCAGCAGCCTGGACAGGGCTACAGATACGCAGTATTTT. It codes for CASSLDRATDTQYF.

The chain combines TRBV29-1 with TRBJ2-1; 8 bases align to TRBD2. Unmatched junction bases numbered 11, after V lost 7 bases and J lost 0 bases. The CDR3 totals 16 residues. Looked up from germline, CDR1 is SQVTM and CDR2 is ANQGSEA. CDR3 DNA: TGCAGCGGGATGGGGGGACTAGTACTCTCCTACAATGAGCAGTTCTTC. It is translated as CSGMGGLVLSYNEQFF.

The chain employs TRBV9 and TRBJ2-7; 14 bases line up with TRBD2. J was trimmed by 0 bases and V by 0 bases; bases with no gene match: 5. The CDR3 sequence is 18 residues long. Germline CDR1 SGDLS, CDR2 YYNGEE. The CDR3 loop is CASSVGLAGGKHSYEQYF. CDR3 in DNA: TGTGCCAGCAGCGTAGGACTAGCGGGAGGGAAACACTCCTACGAGCAGTACTTC.

This clone was seen only once. The chain carries TRBV9 and TRBJ2-6; 9 bases match TRBD1. Germline V gives CDR1 SGDLS, CDR2 YYNGEE. Trimming took 3 bases from V and 0 from J; bases not matched to a gene: 7. This CDR3 is built from 18 residues. The CDR3 nucleotides read TGTGCCAGCAGCGAGACAGGGGGTTATGGCTCTGGGGCCAACGTCCTGACTTTC. Its translation: CASSETGGYGSGANVLTF.

The chain employs TRBV2 and TRBJ2-5; maybe TRBD1 (6 bases). The CDR3 length is 13 residues. Germline V gene lookup returns CDR1 SNHLY and CDR2 FYNNEI. Trimming took 6 bases from V and 5 from J, leaving 13 bases between them. The CDR3 protein is CASRGARGETQYF. The DNA of the CDR3 is TGTGCCAGCAGAGGTGCTAGGGGGGAGACCCAGTACTTC.

The chain recombines TRBV11-2 with TRBJ2-1, with TRBD2 matching 9 bases. The CDR3 has 14 residues. The trim removed 3 bases at V and 7 bases at J, leaving 4 bases unmatched. Germline loops: CDR1 SGHAT, CDR2 FQNNGV. This chain's CDR3 is CASSFSSGRNEQFF. The DNA of the CDR3 is TGTGCCAGCAGCTTCTCCAGCGGGAGGAATGAGCAGTTCTTC.

The chain has TRBV28 and TRBJ1-6; tentative D call: TRBD1 (5 bases). V lost 8 bases to trimming and J lost 7 bases, with 9 bases between them. In germline, CDR1 is MDHEN, CDR2 SYDVKM. This CDR3 is 12 amino acids long. The CDR3 coding sequence is TGTGCCAGCGGGGGAGGGAATTCACCCCTCCACTTT. Amino acid sequence: CASGGGNSPLHF.

In its sample, this clone is medium-sized (0.01 to 0.1%). The chain links TRBV6-5 to TRBJ2-1; 9 bases match TRBD2. This CDR3 is built from 14 residues. Trimming at V came to 2 bases and at J to 6 bases, leaving 2 bases not matched to a gene. CDR1 and CDR2 (germline): MNHEY, SVGAGI. CDR3 in DNA: TGTGCCAGCAGTTACGCGGGGGGGCGCAATGAGCAGTTCTTC. Its translation: CASSYAGGRNEQFF.

The CDR3 DNA follows: TGTGCCAGTAGTATAGTTGGCAGTCAAAACATTCAGTACTTC. Its protein product is CASSIVGSQNIQYF. The chain couples TRBV19 to TRBJ2-4; D not resolved. The germline gives CDR1 LNHDA, CDR2 SQIVND (reference sequence). With 1 base removed from V and 5 bases from J, the gap between germline ends came to 9 bases. The CDR3 spans 14 residues. The full variable domain, its missing parts supplied by reference TRBV19 and TRBJ2-4, is DGGITQSPKYLFRKEGQNVTLSCEQNLNHDAMYWYRQDPGQGLRLIYYSQIVNDFQKGDIAEGYSVSREKKESFPLTVTSAQKNPTAFYLCASSIVGSQNIQYFGAGTRLSVL.

V and J are TRBV11-2 and TRBJ2-7; 8 bases line up with TRBD2. The CDR3 sequence is 15 residues long. The V gene end was trimmed by 2 bases and the J gene end by 5 bases; junction bases not matched to a gene: 8. Per germline, CDR1 SGHAT and CDR2 FQNNGV. The CDR3, as DNA: TGTGCCAGCAGCTTATTTCAGCGGGAGATCCACGAGCAGTACTTC. Amino acids: CASSLFQREIHEQYF.

The gene calls are TRBV6-5 and TRBJ2-4, with D perhaps matching TRBD1 (6 bases). This CDR3 has 15 amino acids. V dropped 6 bases and J dropped 3 bases, with 15 bases sitting between them. The germline CDR1 and CDR2 sequences are MNHEY and SVGAGI. CDR3 region: CASRIGTYIKNIQYF. DNA for the CDR3: TGTGCCAGCAGGATTGGGACATACATCAAAAACATTCAGTACTTC.

The count of this clone is one. The chain links TRBV10-2 to TRBJ1-6; a weak D match, TRBD1 (5 bases). The germline V and J ends were trimmed by 7 bases and 11 bases, with 15 bases remaining between them. The CDR3 sequence is 13 residues long. CDR1 and CDR2 (germline): WSHSY, SAAADI. CDR3 in amino acids: CASTPSRGAPLHF. The CDR3 DNA reads TGCGCCAGCACCCCGAGCCGGGGGGCACCCCTCCACTTT.

The chain carries TRBV2 and TRBJ2-1; TRBD2 matches 7 bases. The CDR3 spans 16 residues. The trim removed 6 bases at V and 1 base at J, leaving 9 bases unmatched. Germline CDR1 and CDR2: SNHLY and FYNNEI. CDR3 nucleotide sequence: TGTGCCAGCAGCCTTAGCGGGTGGGGATCCTACAATGAGCAGTTCTTC. Translating gives CASSLSGWGSYNEQFF. Based on the CDR3 plus reference TRBV2 and TRBJ2-1, the full variable domain is EPEVTQTPSHQVTQMGQEVILRCVPISNHLYFYWYRQILGQKVEFLVSFYNNEISEKSEIFDDQFSVERPDGSNFTLKIRSTKLEDSAMYFCASSLSGWGSYNEQFFGPGTRLTVL.

This chain links TRBV2 with TRBJ2-1, with a weak D call TRBD2 (6 bases). CDR1 and CDR2 from the germline V gene are SNHLY and FYNNEI. V was cut by 4 bases and J by 9 bases, with 10 bases left in between. The CDR3 spans 12 residues. The CDR3 here is CASSGWGGEQFF. CDR3 DNA: TGTGCCAGCAGTGGGTGGGGAGGTGAGCAGTTCTTC.

This clone turned up a few times. The rearrangement uses TRBV19 and TRBJ2-7, with 9 positions matching TRBD1. This CDR3 contains 13 residues. V lost 5 bases and J lost 2; bases outside the gene matches: 1. Germline loops: CDR1 LNHDA, CDR2 SQIVND (reference sequence). CDR3 DNA sequence: TGTGCCAGTAGTGGGACAGGGACCTACGAGCAGTACTTC. As protein: CASSGTGTYEQYF. The whole variable domain, filled in from reference TRBV19 and TRBJ2-7, reads DGGITQSPKYLFRKEGQNVTLSCEQNLNHDAMYWYRQDPGQGLRLIYYSQIVNDFQKGDIAEGYSVSREKKESFPLTVTSAQKNPTAFYLCASSGTGTYEQYFGPGTRLTVT.

This chain links TRBV2 with TRBJ2-1; D is perhaps TRBD2 (7 bases). The CDR3 is 18 residues long. Germline loops: CDR1 SNHLY, CDR2 FYNNEI. The ends were cut back, 6 bases at V and 4 bases at J, with 25 bases in the middle. CDR3 DNA: TGTGCCAGCAGGCCCACAAAGGGGGTGGCGGGGGCATACAATGAGCAGTTCTTC. Amino acid sequence: CASRPTKGVAGAYNEQFF.

The chain couples TRBV13 to TRBJ2-2, with 10 bases fitting TRBD2. The CDR3 totals 18 residues. Losses at the gene ends were 4 bases for V and 2 bases for J; bases not matched to a gene: 10. The V gene's germline CDR1 is PRHDT and CDR2 FYEKMQ (reference sequence). As DNA, the CDR3 is TGTGCCAGCAGCTCGAACGAACTAGCGGGGCTTAACACCGGGGAGCTGTTTTTT. Translated: CASSSNELAGLNTGELFF.

This clone showed up just once. The rearrangement uses TRBV28 and TRBJ2-3; 8 bases agree with TRBD2. This CDR3 is built from 18 residues. CDR1 and CDR2 from the germline V gene are MDHEN and SYDVKM. Trimming at V came to 4 bases and at J to 0 bases, leaving 12 bases not matched to a gene. This CDR3 reads CASSSSKQGLGSTDTQYF. The CDR3 nucleotides read TGTGCCAGCAGTTCGAGCAAGCAGGGACTAGGGAGCACAGATACGCAGTATTTT. The entire variable domain, with the rest obtained from reference TRBV28 and TRBJ2-3, is as follows: DVKVTQSSRYLVKRTGEKVFLECVQDMDHENMFWYRQDPGLGLRLIYFSYDVKMKEKGDIPEGYSVSREKKERFSLILESASTNQTSMYLCASSSSKQGLGSTDTQYFGPGTRLTVL.

On this clone: An end of the junction differs from the germline gene, which may be a read error. The J gene is TRBJ2-1, the V gene TRBV30, with 8 bases matching TRBD2. Germline CDR1 reads GTSNPN; CDR2 reads SVGIG (reference sequence). The CDR3 spans 13 residues. CDR3 residues: CAWTTSGYNERFF. The DNA for the CDR3 is TGTGCCTGGACAACTAGCGGTTACAATGAGCGGTTCTTC.